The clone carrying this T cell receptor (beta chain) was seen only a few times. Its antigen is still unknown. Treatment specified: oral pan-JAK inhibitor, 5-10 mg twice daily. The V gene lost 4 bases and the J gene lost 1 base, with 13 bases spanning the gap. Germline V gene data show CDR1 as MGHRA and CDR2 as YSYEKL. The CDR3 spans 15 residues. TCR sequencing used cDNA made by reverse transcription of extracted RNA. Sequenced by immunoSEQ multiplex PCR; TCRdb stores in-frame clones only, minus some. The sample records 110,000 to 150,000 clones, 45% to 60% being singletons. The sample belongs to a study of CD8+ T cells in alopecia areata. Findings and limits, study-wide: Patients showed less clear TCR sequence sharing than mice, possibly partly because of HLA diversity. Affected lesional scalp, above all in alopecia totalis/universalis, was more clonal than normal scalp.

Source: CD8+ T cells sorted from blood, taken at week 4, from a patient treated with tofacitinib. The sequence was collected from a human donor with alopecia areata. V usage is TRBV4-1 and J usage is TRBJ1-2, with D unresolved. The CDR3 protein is CASSPRTEVNYGYTF. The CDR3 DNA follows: TGCGCCAGCAGCCCGCGGACGGAAGTTAACTATGGCTACACCTTC.